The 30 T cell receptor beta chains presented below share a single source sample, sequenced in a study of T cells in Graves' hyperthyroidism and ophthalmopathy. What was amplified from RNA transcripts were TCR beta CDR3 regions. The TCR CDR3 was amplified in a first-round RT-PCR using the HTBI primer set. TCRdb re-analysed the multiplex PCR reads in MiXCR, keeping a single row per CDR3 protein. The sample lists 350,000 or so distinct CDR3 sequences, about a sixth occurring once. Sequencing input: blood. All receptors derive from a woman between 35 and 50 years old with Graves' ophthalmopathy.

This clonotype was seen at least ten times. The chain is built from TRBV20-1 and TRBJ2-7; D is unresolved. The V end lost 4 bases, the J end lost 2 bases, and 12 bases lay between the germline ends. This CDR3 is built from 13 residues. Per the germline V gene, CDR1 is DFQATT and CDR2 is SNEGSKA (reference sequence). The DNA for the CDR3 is TGCAGTGCTACCCTAGACGGAACCTACGAGCAGTACTTC. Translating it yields CSATLDGTYEQYF.

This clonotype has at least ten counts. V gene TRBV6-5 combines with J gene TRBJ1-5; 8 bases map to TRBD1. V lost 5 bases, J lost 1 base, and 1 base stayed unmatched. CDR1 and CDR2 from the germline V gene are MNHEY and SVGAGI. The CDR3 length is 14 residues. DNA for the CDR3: TGTGCCAGCAGTCAGGGGGCGAGCAATCAGCCCCAGCATTTT. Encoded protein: CASSQGASNQPQHF.

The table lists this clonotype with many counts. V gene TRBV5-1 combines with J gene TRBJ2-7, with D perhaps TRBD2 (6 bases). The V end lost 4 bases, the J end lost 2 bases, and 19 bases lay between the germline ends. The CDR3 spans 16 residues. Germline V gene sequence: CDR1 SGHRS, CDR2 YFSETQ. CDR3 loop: CASSGAGGKNTYEQYF. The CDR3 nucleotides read TGCGCCAGCAGCGGGGCGGGCGGGAAGAACACCTACGAGCAGTACTTC. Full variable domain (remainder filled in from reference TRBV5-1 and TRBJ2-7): KAGVTQTPRYLIKTRGQQVTLSCSPISGHRSVSWYQQTPGQGLQFLFEYFSETQRNKGNFPGRFSGRQFSNSRSEMNVSTLELGDSALYLCASSGAGGKNTYEQYFGPGTRLTVT.

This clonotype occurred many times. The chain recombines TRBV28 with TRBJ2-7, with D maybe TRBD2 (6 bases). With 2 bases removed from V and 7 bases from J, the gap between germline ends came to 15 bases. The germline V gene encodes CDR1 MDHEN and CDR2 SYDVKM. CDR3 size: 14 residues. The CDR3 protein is CASSLQSGRMEQYF. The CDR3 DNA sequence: TGTGCCAGCAGTTTACAGTCCGGGAGAATGGAGCAGTACTTC.

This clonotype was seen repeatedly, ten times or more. The CDR3 reads CASSSPWTTWNTEAFF. The CDR3, as DNA: TGTGCCAGCAGTTCCCCCTGGACAACCTGGAACACTGAAGCTTTCTTT. The V and J genes are TRBV28 and TRBJ1-1; perhaps TRBD1 as D (5 bases). V was pared by 4 bases and J by 1 base, with 16 bases between. There are 16 residues in the CDR3. The germline V gene encodes CDR1 MDHEN and CDR2 SYDVKM.

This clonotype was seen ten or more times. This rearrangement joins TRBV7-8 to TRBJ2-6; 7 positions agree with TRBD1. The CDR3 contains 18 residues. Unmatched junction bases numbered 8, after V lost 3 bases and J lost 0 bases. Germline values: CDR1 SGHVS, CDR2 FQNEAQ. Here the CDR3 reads CASSLTGPLVSGANVLTF. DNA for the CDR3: TGTGCCAGCAGCTTGACAGGGCCCTTGGTCTCTGGGGCCAACGTCCTGACTTTC.

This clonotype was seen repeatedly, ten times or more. This chain's CDR3 is CASSLYVTGELFF. Written as DNA, the CDR3 is TGTGCCAGCAGTTTATACGTGACCGGGGAGCTGTTTTTT. The rearrangement joins TRBV28 to TRBJ2-2, with no clear D. Deletions cut 1 base from V and 5 bases from J, with 5 bases between. In germline, CDR1 is MDHEN, CDR2 SYDVKM. CDR3 length: 13 residues.

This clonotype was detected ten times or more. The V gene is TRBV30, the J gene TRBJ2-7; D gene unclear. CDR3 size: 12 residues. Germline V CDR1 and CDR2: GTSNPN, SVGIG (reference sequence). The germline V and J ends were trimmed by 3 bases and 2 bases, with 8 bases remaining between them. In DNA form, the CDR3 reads TGTGCCTGGAGACGGGCTACCTACGAGCAGTACTTC. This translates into CAWRRATYEQYF.

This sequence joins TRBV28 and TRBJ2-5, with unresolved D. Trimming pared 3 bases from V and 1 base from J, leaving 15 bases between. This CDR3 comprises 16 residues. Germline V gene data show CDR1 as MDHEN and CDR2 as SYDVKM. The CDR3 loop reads CASSFVSAGAQETQYF. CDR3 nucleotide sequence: TGTGCCAGCAGTTTTGTGAGCGCCGGCGCCCAAGAGACCCAGTACTTC.

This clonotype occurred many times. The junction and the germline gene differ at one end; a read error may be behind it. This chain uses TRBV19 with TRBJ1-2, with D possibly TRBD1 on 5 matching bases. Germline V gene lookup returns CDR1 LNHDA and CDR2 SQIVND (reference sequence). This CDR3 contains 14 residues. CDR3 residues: CVSSIAREARGYTF. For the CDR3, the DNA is TGTGTCAGTAGTATCGCCAGGGAGGCTCGCGGCTACACCTTC.

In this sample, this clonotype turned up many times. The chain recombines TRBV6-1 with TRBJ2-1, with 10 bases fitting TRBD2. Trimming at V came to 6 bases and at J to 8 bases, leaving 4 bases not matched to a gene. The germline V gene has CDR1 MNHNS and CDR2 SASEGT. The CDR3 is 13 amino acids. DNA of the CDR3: TGTGCCAGCAGGGCTAGCGGGAGTTATGAGCAGTTCTTC. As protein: CASRASGSYEQFF.

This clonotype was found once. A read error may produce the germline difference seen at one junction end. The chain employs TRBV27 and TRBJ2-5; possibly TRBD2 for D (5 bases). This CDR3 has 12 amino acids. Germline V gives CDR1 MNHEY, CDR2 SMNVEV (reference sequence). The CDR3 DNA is TGCGTAAGCGGTCGGGGTGGGGAGACCCAGTACTTC. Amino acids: CVSGRGGETQYF.

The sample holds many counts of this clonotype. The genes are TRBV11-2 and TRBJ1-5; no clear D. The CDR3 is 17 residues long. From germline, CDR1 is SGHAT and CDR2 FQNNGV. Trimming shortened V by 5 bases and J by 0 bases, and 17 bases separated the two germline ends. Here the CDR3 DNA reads TGTGCCAGCAGCCCGGACGCAGAAGTTTATAGCAATCAGCCCCAGCATTTT. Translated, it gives CASSPDAEVYSNQPQHF.

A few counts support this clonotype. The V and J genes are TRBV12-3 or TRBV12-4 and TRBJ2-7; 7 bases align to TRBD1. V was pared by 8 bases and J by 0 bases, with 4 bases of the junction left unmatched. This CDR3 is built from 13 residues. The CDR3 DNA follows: TGTGCCAGCGTGGACAGGAACTCCTACGAGCAGTACTTC. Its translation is CASVDRNSYEQYF.

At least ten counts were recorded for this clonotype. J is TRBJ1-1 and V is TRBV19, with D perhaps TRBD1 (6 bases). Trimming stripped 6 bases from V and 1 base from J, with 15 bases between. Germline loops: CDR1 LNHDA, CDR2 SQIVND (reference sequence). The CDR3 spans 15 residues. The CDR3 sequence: CASRGGDHQNTEAFF. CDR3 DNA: TGTGCCAGTAGAGGGGGGGACCACCAGAACACTGAAGCTTTCTTT.

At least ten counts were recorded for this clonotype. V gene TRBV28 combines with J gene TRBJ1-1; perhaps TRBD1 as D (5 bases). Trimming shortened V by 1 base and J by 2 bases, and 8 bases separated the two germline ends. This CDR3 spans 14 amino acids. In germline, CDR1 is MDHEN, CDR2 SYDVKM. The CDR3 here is CASSLYGGNTEAFF. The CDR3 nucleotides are TGTGCCAGCAGTTTATACGGGGGAAACACTGAAGCTTTCTTT. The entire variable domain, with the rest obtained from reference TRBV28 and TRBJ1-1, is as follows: DVKVTQSSRYLVKRTGEKVFLECVQDMDHENMFWYRQDPGLGLRLIYFSYDVKMKEKGDIPEGYSVSREKKERFSLILESASTNQTSMYLCASSLYGGNTEAFFGQGTRLTVV.

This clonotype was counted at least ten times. CDR3 coding DNA: TGTGCCAGCAGCCACGGAAGGGGGCGGGAGCAGTACTTC. It translates to CASSHGRGREQYF. V usage is TRBV3-1 and J usage is TRBJ2-7; 7 nucleotides align to TRBD1. The CDR3 contains 13 residues. J lost 7 bases, V lost 3 bases, and 6 bases had no gene match. Germline-derived CDR1 and CDR2 are LGHDT and YNNKEL (reference sequence).

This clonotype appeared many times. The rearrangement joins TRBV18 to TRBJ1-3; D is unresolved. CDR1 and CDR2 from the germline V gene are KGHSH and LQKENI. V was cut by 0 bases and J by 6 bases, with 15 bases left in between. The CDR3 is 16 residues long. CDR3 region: CASSPPVWNTENTIYF. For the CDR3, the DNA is TGTGCCAGCTCACCACCGGTTTGGAATACAGAAAACACCATATATTTT. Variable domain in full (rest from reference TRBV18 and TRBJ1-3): NAGVMQNPRHLVRRRGQEARLRCSPMKGHSHVYWYRQLPEEGLKFMVYLQKENIIDESGMPKERFSAEFPKEGPSILRIQQVVRGDSAAYFCASSPPVWNTENTIYFGEGSWLTVV.

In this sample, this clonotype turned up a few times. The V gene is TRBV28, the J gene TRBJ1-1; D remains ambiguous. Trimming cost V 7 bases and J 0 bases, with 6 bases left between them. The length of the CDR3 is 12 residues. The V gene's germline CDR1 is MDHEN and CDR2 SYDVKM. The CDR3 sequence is CASTPLNTEAFF. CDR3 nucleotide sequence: TGTGCCAGCACCCCACTGAACACTGAAGCTTTCTTT.

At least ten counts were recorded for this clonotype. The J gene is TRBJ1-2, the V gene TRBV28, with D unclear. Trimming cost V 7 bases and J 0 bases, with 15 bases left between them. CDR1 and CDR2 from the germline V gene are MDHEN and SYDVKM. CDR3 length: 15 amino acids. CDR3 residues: CASTPRLRTNYGYTF. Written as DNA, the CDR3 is TGTGCCAGCACCCCTCGGTTGAGAACTAACTATGGCTACACCTTC.

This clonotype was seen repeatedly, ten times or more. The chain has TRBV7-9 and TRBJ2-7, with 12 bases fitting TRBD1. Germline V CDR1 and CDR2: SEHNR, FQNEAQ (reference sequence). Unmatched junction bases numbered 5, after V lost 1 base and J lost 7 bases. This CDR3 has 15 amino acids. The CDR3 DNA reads TGTGCCAGCAGCTTAGGGGACAGGGGGCGCAGAGAGCAGTACTTC. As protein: CASSLGDRGRREQYF.

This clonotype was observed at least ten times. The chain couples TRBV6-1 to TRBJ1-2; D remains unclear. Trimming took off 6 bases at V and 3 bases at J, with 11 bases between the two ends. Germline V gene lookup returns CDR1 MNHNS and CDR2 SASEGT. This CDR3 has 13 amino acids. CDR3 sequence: CASSNQVDYGYTF. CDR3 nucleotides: TGTGCCAGCAGCAATCAGGTAGACTATGGCTACACCTTC.

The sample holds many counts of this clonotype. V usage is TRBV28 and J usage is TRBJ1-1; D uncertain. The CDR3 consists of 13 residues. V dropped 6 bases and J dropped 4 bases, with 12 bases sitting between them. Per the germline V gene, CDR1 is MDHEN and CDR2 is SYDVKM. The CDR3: CASSRLVGTEAFF. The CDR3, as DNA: TGTGCCAGCAGCCGTCTTGTTGGCACTGAAGCTTTCTTT.

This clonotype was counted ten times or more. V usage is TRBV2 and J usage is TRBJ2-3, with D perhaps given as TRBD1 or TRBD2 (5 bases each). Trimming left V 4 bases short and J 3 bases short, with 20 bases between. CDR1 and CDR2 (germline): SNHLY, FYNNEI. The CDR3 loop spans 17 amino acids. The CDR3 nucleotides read TGTGCCAGCAGTGGTCAAACTGGGGGATGGGATACAGATACGCAGTATTTT. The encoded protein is CASSGQTGGWDTDTQYF.

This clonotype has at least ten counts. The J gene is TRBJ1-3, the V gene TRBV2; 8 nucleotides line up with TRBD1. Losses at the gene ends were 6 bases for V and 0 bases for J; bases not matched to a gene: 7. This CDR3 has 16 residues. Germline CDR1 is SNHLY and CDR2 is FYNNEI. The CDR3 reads CASRAGQASSGNTIYF. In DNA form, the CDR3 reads TGTGCCAGCAGGGCGGGACAGGCGAGCTCTGGAAACACCATATATTTT.

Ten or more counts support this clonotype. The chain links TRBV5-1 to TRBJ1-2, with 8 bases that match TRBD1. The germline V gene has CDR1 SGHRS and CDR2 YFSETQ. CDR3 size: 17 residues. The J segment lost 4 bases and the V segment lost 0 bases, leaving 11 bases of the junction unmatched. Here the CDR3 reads CASSLDGQGGRGYGYTF. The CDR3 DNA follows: TGCGCCAGCAGCTTGGATGGACAGGGTGGTCGGGGCTATGGCTACACCTTC.

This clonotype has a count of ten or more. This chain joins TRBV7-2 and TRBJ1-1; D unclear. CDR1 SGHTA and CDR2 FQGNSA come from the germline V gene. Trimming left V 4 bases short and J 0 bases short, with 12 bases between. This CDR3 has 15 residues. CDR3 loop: CASSSIWVVNTEAFF. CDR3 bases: TGTGCCAGCAGCTCAATCTGGGTGGTGAACACTGAAGCTTTCTTT.

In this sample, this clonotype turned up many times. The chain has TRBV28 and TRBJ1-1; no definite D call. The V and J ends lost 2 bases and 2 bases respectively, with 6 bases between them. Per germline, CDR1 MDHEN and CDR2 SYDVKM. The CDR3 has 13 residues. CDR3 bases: TGTGCCAGCAGTTTACAAACTAACACTGAAGCTTTCTTT. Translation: CASSLQTNTEAFF.

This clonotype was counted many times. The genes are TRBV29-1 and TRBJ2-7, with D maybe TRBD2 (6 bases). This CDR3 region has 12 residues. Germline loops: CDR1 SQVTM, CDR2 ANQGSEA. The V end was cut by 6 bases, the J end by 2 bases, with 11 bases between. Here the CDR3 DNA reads TGCAGCGTACTAGCAGACACCTACGAGCAGTACTTC. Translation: CSVLADTYEQYF.

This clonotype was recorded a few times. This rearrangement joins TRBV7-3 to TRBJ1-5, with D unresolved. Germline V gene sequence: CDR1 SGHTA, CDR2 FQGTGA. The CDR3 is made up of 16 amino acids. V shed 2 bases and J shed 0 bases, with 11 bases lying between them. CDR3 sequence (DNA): TGTGCCAGCAGCTTAGACTCAGGATATAGCAATCAGCCCCAGCATTTT. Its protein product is CASSLDSGYSNQPQHF.